These T cell receptor beta chains were read from a single sample in a study of shared clonotypes between healthy human individuals. Sequencing was performed with immunoSEQ multiplex PCR; in TCRdb, only in-frame clones are kept and a portion is missing. This table holds 2 million to 2.5 million clones, 85% to 95% found once. Material: naive CD4+ T cells from PBMCs. These receptors were taken from a man aged 18 to 35 in good health. Some clones in this sample may be carry-over from other donors' samples. CDR3s include the opening cysteine and the closing phenylalanine or tryptophan. D genes are given only for firm matches. Not all rows give a size; the values are once, few, many and, for expanded clones, a class.

TRBV7-2	NA	NA	TRBJ2-3	TGTGCCAGCAGCTTAACGTCGGCGGGAAGCGGCACAGATACGCAGTATTTT	CASSLTSAGSGTDTQYF
TRBV5-1	NA	NA	TRBJ1-2	TGCGCCAGCAGCCCAAGACCGGTTATGGCCTATGGCTACACCTTC	CASSPRPVMAYGYTF
TRBV10-2	NA	NA	TRBJ2-5	TGCGCCAGCAGTGGCCCCGGTGGAGAGGGCCGATTTCAGTTAGAGACCCAGTACTTC	CASSGPGGEGRFQLETQYF
TRBV5-1	NA	NA	TRBJ2-1	TGCGCCAGCAGCTTGGCCCAGGCACCTAGCTCCTACAATGAGCAGTTCTTC	CASSLAQAPSSYNEQFF
TRBV7-2	NA	NA	TRBJ2-1	TGTGCCAGCAGCTTAGCGCGAGGCTATGAGCAGTTCTTC	CASSLARGYEQFF
TRBV27	NA	TRBD2	TRBJ2-6	TGTGCCAGCAGTTGGGCGGGAGGGGGGCTTGGGGCCAACGTCCTGACTTTC	CASSWAGGGLGANVLTF
TRBV7-2	once	NA	TRBJ1-4	TGTGCCAGCAGCTTAGAACCAGGAGGGAGGGCGGAAAAACTGTTTTTT	CASSLEPGGRAEKLFF
TRBV19	NA	NA	TRBJ2-2	TGTGCCAGTAGTATGGAACAGGCTCCCCGGAACACCGGGGAGCTGTTTTTT	CASSMEQAPRNTGELFF
TRBV27	few	NA	TRBJ2-7	TGTGCCAGCAGGGAGGGACGGGCCTCCTACGAGCAGTACTTC	CASREGRASYEQYF
TRBV7-2	once	NA	TRBJ2-7	TGTGCCAGCAGCTCCCGACCCTACGAGCAGTACTTC	CASSSRPYEQYF
TRBV2	NA	TRBD1	TRBJ2-3	TGTGCCAGCAGCAGGGGGCGCGATACGCAGTATTTT	CASSRGRDTQYF
TRBV29-1	NA	TRBD2	TRBJ2-3	TGCAGCGTTCAGGGTGGTAGCGGGAGTGTGGATACGCAGTATTTT	CSVQGGSGSVDTQYF
TRBV9	NA	NA	TRBJ2-3	TGTGCCAGCAAGAGAGGGGATACGCAGTATTTT	CASKRGDTQYF
TRBV29-1	once	TRBD1	TRBJ1-5	TGCAGCGCCCAAACAGGGGGCACTAATCAGCCCCAGCATTTT	CSAQTGGTNQPQHF
TRBV7-9	NA	NA	TRBJ1-2	TGTGCCAGCAGCTTAGGGGAGAATGGCTACACCTTC	CASSLGENGYTF
TRBV5-1	NA	TRBD1	TRBJ1-2	TGCGCCAGCAGCCCCGGGACAGAGCCCCACTATGGCTACACCTTC	CASSPGTEPHYGYTF
TRBV7-8	NA	NA	TRBJ2-7	TGTGCCAGCAGCGTCACCAGGATTAGCTCCTACGAGCAGTACTTC	CASSVTRISSYEQYF
TRBV2	NA	TRBD1	TRBJ2-2	TGTGCCAGCAGCCTGACAGGGGAGAACACCGGGGAGCTGTTTTTT	CASSLTGENTGELFF
TRBV19	NA	NA	TRBJ2-7	TGTGCCAGTAGTATCGGGAGTAGATACGAGCAGTACTTC	CASSIGSRYEQYF
TRBV6-6	NA	TRBD1	TRBJ1-4	TGTGCCAGCAACAAGGACAGGGGAAATGAAAAACTGTTTTTT	CASNKDRGNEKLFF
TRBV5-4	NA	TRBD1	TRBJ1-2	TGTGCCAGCAGCTTCATTACAGGGGGAAACTATGGCTACACCTTC	CASSFITGGNYGYTF
TRBV6-1	NA	NA	TRBJ2-7	TGTGCCAGCAGTGAAACAGCGACCTACTCCTACGAGCAGTACTTC	CASSETATYSYEQYF
TRBV19	NA	NA	TRBJ1-2	TGTGCCAGTAGTATTCGGGGAGTCCCCCACACCTTC	CASSIRGVPHTF
TRBV7-9	once	TRBD1	TRBJ1-2	TGTGCCAGCAGTTACGACCGGGACAGTTCCTATGGCTACACCTTC	CASSYDRDSSYGYTF
TRBV5-1	NA	TRBD2	TRBJ2-3	TGCGCCAGCAGCTTGGAGATAGCGGGGACCACAGATACGCAGTATTTT	CASSLEIAGTTDTQYF
TRBV5-1	NA	NA	TRBJ2-1	TGCGCCAGCAGCGAGGGGACCCATCAGGACAATGAGCAGTTCTTC	CASSEGTHQDNEQFF
TRBV5-4	NA	TRBD1	TRBJ1-2	TGTGCCAGCAGCTCCCGCCGCCGAAGCCTGCTCGGACAGGGGGAAGGCTACACCTTC	CASSSRRRSLLGQGEGYTF
TRBV28	NA	NA	TRBJ1-2	TGTGCCAGCAGTTCGAATCTCAGGGAAAAGGATTATGGCTACACCTTC	CASSSNLREKDYGYTF
TRBV7-2	NA	TRBD1	TRBJ1-5	TGTGCCAGCAGTCCTTCTAGGACAGGGCTTTTACAGCCCCAGCATTTT	CASSPSRTGLLQPQHF
TRBV11-2	NA	NA	TRBJ2-1	TGTGCCAGCAGCCCGCCGGGACCCTACAATGAGCAGTTCTTC	CASSPPGPYNEQFF
TRBV7-8	NA	NA	TRBJ1-3	TGTGCCAGCAGCCCGGAGAGAACCGGGCCTTCCCGTTTT	CASSPERTGPSRF
TRBV28	NA	NA	TRBJ2-7	TGTGCCAGCAGTTCCCCCTCGGTAGCTTACGAGCAGTACTTC	CASSSPSVAYEQYF
TRBV5-1	NA	TRBD2	TRBJ2-2	TGCGCCAGCAGCCCTTTCGGTGCGGGAGTAGCCACCGGGGAGCTGTTTTTT	CASSPFGAGVATGELFF
TRBV5-5	NA	NA	TRBJ2-6	TGTGCCAGCAGCTTGGCCGATCGAATCCGCTCTGGGGCCAACGTCCTGACTTTC	CASSLADRIRSGANVLTF
TRBV7-9	NA	NA	TRBJ2-7	TGTGCCAGCAGCCCTAGCACCAAGAGCTCCTACGAGCAGTACTTC	CASSPSTKSSYEQYF
TRBV6-5	NA	TRBD2	TRBJ2-3	TGTGCCAGCAGTACTAGCGGAAACACAGATACGCAGTATTTT	CASSTSGNTDTQYF
TRBV27	NA	NA	TRBJ2-7	TGTGCCAGCAGTTCACCTTCTCGTACTGGCGAGCAGTACTTC	CASSSPSRTGEQYF
TRBV6-5	NA	TRBD2	TRBJ2-1	TGTGCCAGCAGACTACTAGCGGGAGTCCCCAATGAGCAGTTCTTC	CASRLLAGVPNEQFF
TRBV28	NA	TRBD2	TRBJ2-5	TGTGCCAGCACCGGTAGCGGGGCGGGGGACCAAGAGACCCAGTACTTC	CASTGSGAGDQETQYF
TRBV5-1	NA	NA	TRBJ1-1	TGCGCCAGCAGCCCAACAGGCAGCCTGAACACTGAAGCTTTCTTT	CASSPTGSLNTEAFF
TRBV7-2	NA	NA	TRBJ2-1	TGTGCCAGCAGCAGGCGGACTTTGACGAATGAGCAGTTCTTC	CASSRRTLTNEQFF